The T cell receptor beta chain described here comes from a study of blood T cell repertoires in COVID-19 (dated by TCRdb to the early 2020s). About the full investigation: Samples covering the acute and convalescent phases of COVID-19 were provided by collaborators in the United States, Italy and Spain. The dataset comprised deeply sampled blood TCRbeta repertoires from subjects exposed to, actively infected with, or recovered from COVID-19. The samples were drawn from the first 160 participants of the ongoing ImmuneRACE study and from 950 to 1,500 subjects provided by 6 global collaborators. The material from the prospective study consisted of cDNA or gDNA derived from T cells, B-cell-depleted T cells, or PBMCs. The repertoires were released in a freely available public database intended as a resource for research on the immune response to SARS-CoV-2. Where HLA class I and class II types were available, the types were taken from metadata supplied by the sample provider, not from assay-based typing. A de-identified subject ID, COVID-19 status, age in years and sex were almost always included in the sample metadata.

The collaborating institutions used their own protocols to collect whole blood in K2EDTA tubes. Collaborator samples were shipped for TCRbeta analysis as frozen whole blood, isolated PBMCs, or DNA extracted from either sample type. For CDR1 and CDR2, the germline V gene lists SGHRS and YFSETQ. After removal of 0 bases from V and 2 bases from J, the junction retains 9 bases not matched to a gene. The CDR3 contains 18 residues, cysteine and phenylalanine counted. Only CDR3 DNA remains: 54 bases, in frame from the first base. To note about this clone: Its recognized antigen is unknown. No much larger clonotype is one base removed from it; base qualities were not supplied.

The immunoSEQ Assay, a bias-controlled multiplex PCR, was used to amplify TCRbeta CDR3 regions from genomic DNA. As for the authors' bioinformatics: The number of nucleated cells in each sample was estimated by amplification of reference gene primers within the assay. Sequence reads were collapsed and filtered to measure the absolute abundance of every unique TCRbeta CDR3 rearrangement. For each sample, productive Simpson clonality was calculated as the square root of Simpson's diversity index across productive rearrangements. TCRdb obtained this table from immuneACCESS and retained in-frame rearrangements with V and J assigned. These tables miss some clones; where compared with another copy, unresolved V genes account for less than half of the shortfall, and the remainder is unexplained. The V and J calls and clone size are taken from that table; D and trimming were inferred from the DNA. Across this sample there are under 85,000 clones, with 90% seen only once. The ten largest account for 5.3% of the sample.

The investigation overall reported the following: Clinical and demographic metadata were provided uncurated, with the amount varying by source and participant.

Sequencing was carried out using peripheral blood. This TCR was sampled from a man aged 45 to 65 with acute or convalescent COVID-19. The V gene is TRBV5-1 and the J gene is TRBJ2-5; 11 central bases correspond to TRBD2. The CDR3 reads CASSLGLAGGPIQETQYF. The bases are TGCGCCAGCAGCTTGGGGTTAGCGGGAGGGCCGATACAAGAGACCCAGTACTTC.